One sample yielded the 22 T cell receptor beta chains listed below, sequenced in a study of identical twins. TCRdb called the 5' RACE reads again in MiXCR, with one record for every CDR3 protein. This sample yields hundreds of thousands of distinct CDR3 sequences, of which 20% to 25% are seen a single time; 0.4% to 0.6% belongs to the top ten. These data were likewise used in another study, on yellow fever vaccine responses in identical twins.

Input material: CD4+ T cells sorted from blood. The source is a woman aged 18-30 years in good health.

This chain joins TRBV12-3 or TRBV12-4 and TRBJ2-5, with 7 bases identical to TRBD1. The ends lost 6 bases at V and 1 base at J; junction bases unmatched: 11. The CDR3 has 16 amino acids. This CDR3 is CASRQTGAAPQETQYF. For the CDR3, the DNA is TGTGCCAGCAGGCAAACAGGGGCAGCGCCCCAAGAGACCCAGTACTTC.

This clonotype showed up just a few times. The chain links TRBV29-1 to TRBJ2-1; possibly TRBD2 for D (5 bases). The CDR3 is 18 amino acids. CDR1 and CDR2 from the germline V gene are SQVTM and ANQGSEA. Trimming cost V 8 bases and J 1 base, with 27 bases left between them. In DNA form, the CDR3 reads TGCAGCTCATCGCCGGAGGTCACGTCCTATCTATCCTACAATGAGCAGTTCTTC. Translating it yields CSSSPEVTSYLSYNEQFF.

The chain joins TRBV28 to TRBJ2-2; 8 nucleotides line up with TRBD2. The length of the CDR3 is 15 residues. The trim removed 2 bases at V and 5 bases at J, leaving 4 bases unmatched. The germline V gene has CDR1 MDHEN and CDR2 SYDVKM. The DNA of the CDR3 is TGTGCCAGCAGTTTAAGCGGGAGTTCTACCGGGGAGCTGTTTTTT. It yields the protein CASSLSGSSTGELFF.

The V and J genes are TRBV12-3 or TRBV12-4 and TRBJ1-5; TRBD1 is a possible D gene (5 bases). The CDR3 is made up of 13 amino acids. Trimming removed 3 bases at V and 9 bases at J, with 12 bases between. The CDR3 DNA reads as TGTGCCAGCAGTTTCGGGGCCCCAGGGCCCCAGCATTTT. Translation gives CASSFGAPGPQHF.

This chain connects TRBV18 to TRBJ2-3; D is unresolved. From germline, CDR1 is KGHSH and CDR2 LQKENI. V gave up 6 bases and J gave up 6 bases, with 10 bases separating them. CDR3 length: 12 amino acids. The CDR3 spells CASSPKVDTQYF. The CDR3 DNA reads as TGTGCCAGCTCCCCAAAGGTGGATACGCAGTATTTT. The full variable domain, completed using reference TRBV18 and TRBJ2-3, is NAGVMQNPRHLVRRRGQEARLRCSPMKGHSHVYWYRQLPEEGLKFMVYLQKENIIDESGMPKERFSAEFPKEGPSILRIQQVVRGDSAAYFCASSPKVDTQYFGPGTRLTVL.

The chain uses TRBV15 and TRBJ2-4, with D unresolved. The CDR3 extends over 13 amino acids. CDR1 and CDR2 from the germline V gene are LNHNV and YYDKDF (reference sequence). Deletions cut 4 bases from V and 0 bases from J, with 4 bases between. This CDR3 is CATSTIAKNIQYF. The CDR3 DNA reads TGTGCCACCAGCACTATAGCCAAAAACATTCAGTACTTC.

This chain links TRBV20-1 with TRBJ2-1; 10 bases match TRBD2. There are 14 residues in the CDR3. Germline V gene sequence: CDR1 DFQATT, CDR2 SNEGSKA (reference sequence). V shed 4 bases and J 7 bases; nucleotides not matched to a gene: 7. The CDR3 nucleotides are TGCAGTGCTACAGCGGGAGGGCCGATGAATGAGCAGTTCTTC. This encodes CSATAGGPMNEQFF.

This clonotype was counted only a few times. The CDR3 nucleotides read TGTGCCAGCAGTTTTTTGGGACTAGCAAACCAAGAGACCCAGTACTTC. Protein product: CASSFLGLANQETQYF. J is TRBJ2-5 and V is TRBV27, with 9 nucleotides matching TRBD2. Germline trimming cut 3 bases from V and 0 bases from J; bases unmatched to any gene: 5. The germline V gene encodes CDR1 MNHEY and CDR2 SMNVEV (reference sequence). This CDR3 is built from 16 residues.

This clonotype was picked up a small number of times. The chain recombines TRBV10-3 with TRBJ2-6; tentatively, D is TRBD2 (6 bases). Trimming shortened V by 7 bases and J by 4 bases, and 11 bases separated the two germline ends. This CDR3 has 14 amino acids. From germline, CDR1 is ENHRY and CDR2 SYGVKD. The CDR3 is CAITTREGANVLTF. CDR3 nucleotides: TGTGCCATCACCACACGGGAGGGGGCCAACGTCCTGACTTTC.

The chain couples TRBV7-6 to TRBJ2-4; 9 nucleotides agree with TRBD1. The germline gives CDR1 SGHVS, CDR2 FNYEAQ. This CDR3 has 16 residues. V dropped 2 bases and J dropped 1; count of bases not matched to a gene: 3. CDR3 DNA sequence: TGTGCCAGCAGCTTACAGACAGGGGGGGCCAAAAACATTCAGTACTTC. Amino acid sequence: CASSLQTGGAKNIQYF.

The V gene is TRBV5-1, the J gene TRBJ1-1, with D possibly being TRBD1 (5 bases). Germline CDR1 and CDR2: SGHRS and YFSETQ. The CDR3 length is 13 residues. V shed 4 bases and J shed 7 bases, with 14 bases lying between them. DNA of the CDR3: TGCGCCAGCAGCGCAACAGGACTTGATGAAGCTTTCTTT. Its translation: CASSATGLDEAFF.

The chain links TRBV7-9 to TRBJ2-6; D gene uncertain. With 0 bases removed from V and 2 bases from J, the gap between germline ends came to 5 bases. The CDR3 contains 15 residues. Per germline, CDR1 SEHNR and CDR2 FQNEAQ (reference sequence). The CDR3 bases are TGTGCCAGCAGCTTAGCGTACACTGGGGCCAACGTCCTGACTTTC. It specifies CASSLAYTGANVLTF.

This clonotype has a handful of counts. The rearrangement uses TRBV5-1 and TRBJ1-6; D might be TRBD1 (5 bases). Germline V gene lookup returns CDR1 SGHRS and CDR2 YFSETQ. The CDR3 length is 13 residues. The V gene lost 6 bases and the J gene lost 8 bases, with 12 bases spanning the gap. CDR3 DNA: TGCGCCAGCACCCAGGGAGGGGATTCACCCCTCCACTTT. Translation: CASTQGGDSPLHF.

J is TRBJ2-6 and V is TRBV5-1; 13 bases are shared with TRBD2. J lost 0 bases, V lost 3 bases, and 6 bases had no gene match. This CDR3 is 19 amino acids long. Germline loops: CDR1 SGHRS, CDR2 YFSETQ. The CDR3 DNA reads TGCGCCAGCAGCTGGGGACTAGCGGGACTAGGCTCTGGGGCCAACGTCCTGACTTTC. Amino acids: CASSWGLAGLGSGANVLTF.

This clonotype was observed a handful of times. The chain joins TRBV5-5 to TRBJ1-4, with D perhaps matching TRBD1 (5 bases). Trimming shortened V by 1 base and J by 0 bases, and 10 bases separated the two germline ends. This CDR3 comprises 16 residues. Germline V lookup: CDR1 SGHKS, CDR2 YYEKEE (reference sequence). The CDR3, as DNA: TGTGCCAGCAGCTTGTTGGTCAGGGCAACTAATGAAAAACTGTTTTTT. Protein: CASSLLVRATNEKLFF.

V gene TRBV19 combines with J gene TRBJ1-2; TRBD1 matches at 10 bases. CDR1 and CDR2 from the germline V gene are LNHDA and SQIVND (reference sequence). The CDR3 totals 15 residues. Trimming took 7 bases from V and 7 from J; bases not matched to a gene: 12. In DNA, the CDR3 is TGTGCCAGTACCGGACCGGGACAGGGGAATGGTGGCTACACCTTC. It specifies CASTGPGQGNGGYTF.

The gene calls are TRBV20-1 and TRBJ2-1; either TRBD1 or TRBD2 may supply D (6 bases each). Deletions cut 6 bases from V and 6 bases from J, with 12 bases between. The CDR3 extends over 12 amino acids. Germline CDR1 is DFQATT and CDR2 is SNEGSKA (reference sequence). CDR3 sequence reads: CSAQGLVNEQFF. The CDR3 DNA is TGCAGTGCACAGGGACTGGTCAATGAGCAGTTCTTC.

The J gene is TRBJ2-6, the V gene TRBV27; D is possibly TRBD1 or TRBD2 (5 bases each). Germline assignment: CDR1 MNHEY and CDR2 SMNVEV (reference sequence). Trimming pared 5 bases from V and 0 bases from J, leaving 26 bases between. The CDR3 runs 21 residues. In nucleotides, the CDR3 is TGTGCCAGCAGTGGGAAGGAGAGACTTGGGACGGTGACCTCTGGGGCCAACGTCCTGACTTTC. It yields the protein CASSGKERLGTVTSGANVLTF.

This clonotype was counted a few times. The chain couples TRBV3-1 to TRBJ2-7, with TRBD2 matching over 8 bases. Germline CDR1 is LGHDT and CDR2 is YNNKEL (reference sequence). The J segment lost 5 bases and the V segment lost 9 bases, leaving 6 bases of the junction unmatched. The CDR3 runs to 12 residues. The CDR3 nucleotides read TGTGCCAGTAGCGGGGAGACTAACGAGCAGTACTTC. Protein product: CASSGETNEQYF.

The J gene is TRBJ1-5, the V gene TRBV12-3 or TRBV12-4; D perhaps matches TRBD1 (6 bases). This CDR3 region has 15 residues. V lost 3 bases, J lost 6 bases, and 15 bases lay in between. The CDR3 nucleotides are TGTGCCAGCAGTTTTCGCGGGGGCCTGCGTCAGCCCCAGCATTTT. Residues: CASSFRGGLRQPQHF.

This clonotype was detected only a few times. In DNA form, the CDR3 reads TGTGCCACAGCCGGGACAGGGGTGGGCTACACCTTC. Translating it yields CATAGTGVGYTF. The V and J genes are TRBV24-1 and TRBJ1-2, with 10 bases aligning to TRBD1. The germline gives CDR1 KGHDR, CDR2 SFDVKD. CDR3 length: 12 residues. Unmatched junction bases numbered 6, after V lost 10 bases and J lost 8 bases.

The genes are TRBV20-1 and TRBJ2-1; D possibly uses TRBD1 or TRBD2 (5 bases each). Germline CDR1 and CDR2: DFQATT and SNEGSKA (reference sequence). V dropped 0 bases and J dropped 0 bases, with 18 bases sitting between them. The CDR3 has 18 amino acids. The CDR3: CSAREGSSGLSSYNEQFF. In DNA, the CDR3 is TGCAGTGCTAGAGAAGGGAGTTCGGGGCTGAGCTCCTACAATGAGCAGTTCTTC.